There are a few counts of the clone carrying this T cell receptor (beta chain). The antigen is not known. Naive CD8 T cells were FACS-sorted by CD8+CD4-CCR7+CD45RA+ markers. TCRdb recomputed calls from the PCR reads with MiXCR, one row per CDR3 protein. The profile covers about 640,000 distinct CDR3 sequences, with approximately 20% appearing a single time and under 0.95% taken by the ten largest. The source of the sample is a study of molecular identifiers for immune sequencing clone quantification. Study-wide results and caveats: Effector cells kept over 98% of their molecules in clones above 20 RNA copies, while naive cells kept under 1% there.

After removal of 2 bases from V and 4 bases from J, the junction contained 5 bases not matched to a gene. There are 14 residues in the CDR3. CDR1 MNHEY and CDR2 SVGAGI come from the germline V gene. The receptor's source is a human donor in good health. Some libraries in this study had Jurkat cell RNA spiked in. The J gene is TRBJ2-7, the V gene TRBV6-5, with 7 bases matching TRBD1. Sequencing was carried out using naive CD8+ T cells from blood, with Jurkat cell RNA spiked in. The subset is: FACS-sorted CD8+CD4-CCR7+CD45RA+ naive T cells. DNA of the CDR3: TGTGCCAGCAGTTACGTTACAGGGGCTTACGAGCAGTACTTC. This translates into CASSYVTGAYEQYF.